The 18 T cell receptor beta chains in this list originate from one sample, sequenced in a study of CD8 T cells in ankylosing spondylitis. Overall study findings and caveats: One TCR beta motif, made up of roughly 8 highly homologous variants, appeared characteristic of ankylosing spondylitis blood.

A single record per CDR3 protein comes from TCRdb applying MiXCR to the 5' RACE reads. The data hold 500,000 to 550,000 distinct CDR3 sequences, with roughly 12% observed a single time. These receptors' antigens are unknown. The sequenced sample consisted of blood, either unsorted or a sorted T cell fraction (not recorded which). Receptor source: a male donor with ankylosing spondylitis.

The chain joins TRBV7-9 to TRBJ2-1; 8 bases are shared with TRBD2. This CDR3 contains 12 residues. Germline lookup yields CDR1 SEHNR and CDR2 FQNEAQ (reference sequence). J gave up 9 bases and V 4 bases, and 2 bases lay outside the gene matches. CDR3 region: CASSSGLGEQFF. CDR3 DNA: TGTGCCAGCAGCTCGGGACTAGGTGAGCAGTTCTTC. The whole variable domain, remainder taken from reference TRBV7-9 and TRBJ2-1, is DTGVSQNPRHKITKRGQNVTFRCDPISEHNRLYWYRQTLGQGPEFLTYFQNEAQLEKSRLLSDRFSAERPKGSFSTLEIQRTEQGDSAMYLCASSSGLGEQFFGPGTRLTVL.

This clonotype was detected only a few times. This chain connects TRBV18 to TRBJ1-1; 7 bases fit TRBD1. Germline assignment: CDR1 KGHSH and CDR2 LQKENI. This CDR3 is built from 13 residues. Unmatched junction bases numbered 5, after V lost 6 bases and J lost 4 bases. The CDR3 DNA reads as TGTGCCAGCTCGCAGGGGACAGCCACTGAAGCTTTCTTT. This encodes CASSQGTATEAFF.

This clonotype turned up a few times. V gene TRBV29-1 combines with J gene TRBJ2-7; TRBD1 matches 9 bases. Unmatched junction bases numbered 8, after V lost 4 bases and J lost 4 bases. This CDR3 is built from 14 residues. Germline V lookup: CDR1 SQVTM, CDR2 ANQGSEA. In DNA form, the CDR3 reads TGCAGCGTTGTTCGGGGACAGGGCTTTTACGAGCAGTACTTC. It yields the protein CSVVRGQGFYEQYF.

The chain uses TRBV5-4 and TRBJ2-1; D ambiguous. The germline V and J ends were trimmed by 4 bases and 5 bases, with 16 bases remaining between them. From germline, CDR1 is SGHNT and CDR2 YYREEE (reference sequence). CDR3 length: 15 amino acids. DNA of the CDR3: TGTGCCAGCAGCGGGTCCGGCGGAACGGACAATGAGCAGTTCTTC. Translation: CASSGSGGTDNEQFF.

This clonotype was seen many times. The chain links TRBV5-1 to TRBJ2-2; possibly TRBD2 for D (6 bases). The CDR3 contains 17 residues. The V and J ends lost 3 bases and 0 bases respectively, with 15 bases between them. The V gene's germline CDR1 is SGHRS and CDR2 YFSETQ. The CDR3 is CASSSPPGEANTGELFF. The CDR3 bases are TGCGCCAGCAGCTCCCCTCCGGGGGAGGCGAACACCGGGGAGCTGTTTTTT. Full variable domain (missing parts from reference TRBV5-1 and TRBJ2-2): KAGVTQTPRYLIKTRGQQVTLSCSPISGHRSVSWYQQTPGQGLQFLFEYFSETQRNKGNFPGRFSGRQFSNSRSEMNVSTLELGDSALYLCASSSPPGEANTGELFFGEGSRLTVL.

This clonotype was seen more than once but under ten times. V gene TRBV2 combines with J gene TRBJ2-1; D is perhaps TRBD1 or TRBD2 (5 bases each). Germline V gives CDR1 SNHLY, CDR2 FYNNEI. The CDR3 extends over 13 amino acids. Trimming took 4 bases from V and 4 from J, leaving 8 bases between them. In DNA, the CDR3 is TGTGCCAGCAGTGGGGACGGGTACAATGAGCAGTTCTTC. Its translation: CASSGDGYNEQFF.

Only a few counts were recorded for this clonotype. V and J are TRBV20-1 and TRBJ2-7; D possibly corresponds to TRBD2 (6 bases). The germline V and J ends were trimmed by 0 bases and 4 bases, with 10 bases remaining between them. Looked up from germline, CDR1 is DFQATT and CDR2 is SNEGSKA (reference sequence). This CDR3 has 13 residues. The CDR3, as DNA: TGCAGTGCTAGAGATTCTGGGAGGTACGAGCAGTACTTC. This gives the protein CSARDSGRYEQYF.

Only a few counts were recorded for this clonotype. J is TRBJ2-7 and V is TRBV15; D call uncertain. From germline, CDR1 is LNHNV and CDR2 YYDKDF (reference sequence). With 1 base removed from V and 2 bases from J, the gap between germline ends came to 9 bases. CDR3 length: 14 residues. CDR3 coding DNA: TGTGCCACCAGCAGAGTCCACCCGGCCTACGAGCAGTACGTC. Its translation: CATSRVHPAYEQYV.

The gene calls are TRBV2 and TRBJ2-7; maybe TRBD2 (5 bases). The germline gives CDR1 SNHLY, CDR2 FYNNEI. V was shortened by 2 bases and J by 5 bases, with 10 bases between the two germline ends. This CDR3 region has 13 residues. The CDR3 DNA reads TGTGCCAGCAGTGAACTTACCGGGGACGAGCAGTACGTC. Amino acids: CASSELTGDEQYV.

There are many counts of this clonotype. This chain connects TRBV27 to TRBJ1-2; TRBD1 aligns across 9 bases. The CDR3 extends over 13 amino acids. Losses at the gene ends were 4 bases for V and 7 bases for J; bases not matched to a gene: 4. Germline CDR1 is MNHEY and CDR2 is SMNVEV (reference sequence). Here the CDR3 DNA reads TGTGCCAGCAGTTGGGGACAGGGTGGTGGCTACACCTTC. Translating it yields CASSWGQGGGYTF.

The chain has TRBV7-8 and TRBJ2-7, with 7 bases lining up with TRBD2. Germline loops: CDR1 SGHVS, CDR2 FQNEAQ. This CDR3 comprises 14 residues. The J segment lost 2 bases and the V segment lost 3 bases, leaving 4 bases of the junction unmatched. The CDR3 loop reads CASSFGRRTYEQYF. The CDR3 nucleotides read TGTGCCAGCAGCTTCGGGAGGAGGACCTACGAGCAGTACTTC.

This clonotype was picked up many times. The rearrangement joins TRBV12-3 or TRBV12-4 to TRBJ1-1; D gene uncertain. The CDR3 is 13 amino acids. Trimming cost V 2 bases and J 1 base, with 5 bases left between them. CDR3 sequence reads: CASSLSRNTEAFF. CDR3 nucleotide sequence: TGTGCCAGCAGTTTAAGCCGGAACACTGAAGCTTTCTTT.

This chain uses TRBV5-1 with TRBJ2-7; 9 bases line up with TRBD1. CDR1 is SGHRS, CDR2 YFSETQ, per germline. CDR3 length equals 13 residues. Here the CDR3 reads CAQRNRGPSEQYV. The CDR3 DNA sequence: TGCGCGCAAAGAAACAGGGGGCCGAGCGAGCAGTACGTC.

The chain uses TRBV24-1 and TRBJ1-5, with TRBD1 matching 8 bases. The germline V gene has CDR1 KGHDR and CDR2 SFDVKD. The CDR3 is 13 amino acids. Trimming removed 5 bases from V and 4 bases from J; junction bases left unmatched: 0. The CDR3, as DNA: TGTGCCACCAGTGGACAGGGGAATCAGCCCCAGCATTTT. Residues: CATSGQGNQPQHF.

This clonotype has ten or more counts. CDR3 amino acids: CASSDRVTDTQYF. The CDR3 DNA sequence: TGTGCCAGCAGCGACAGGGTCACAGATACGCAGTATTTT. This rearrangement joins TRBV9 to TRBJ2-3; D perhaps matches TRBD1 (6 bases). Germline assignment: CDR1 SGDLS and CDR2 YYNGEE. V was clipped by 3 bases and J by 2 bases, with 7 bases between them. The CDR3 loop spans 13 amino acids. The variable domain in full, completed from reference TRBV9 and TRBJ2-3, reads DSGVTQTPKHLITATGQRVTLRCSPRSGDLSVYWYQQSLDQGLQFLIQYYNGEERAKGNILERFSAQQFPDLHSELNLSSLELGDSALYFCASSDRVTDTQYFGPGTRLTVL.

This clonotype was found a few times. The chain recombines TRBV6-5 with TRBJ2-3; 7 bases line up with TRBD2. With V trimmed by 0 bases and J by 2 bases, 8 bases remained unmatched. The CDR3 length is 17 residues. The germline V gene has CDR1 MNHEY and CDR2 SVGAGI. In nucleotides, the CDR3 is TGTGCCAGCAGTTACTCGGGGGGGGGAGGTAACACAGATACGCAGTATTTT. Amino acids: CASSYSGGGGNTDTQYF.

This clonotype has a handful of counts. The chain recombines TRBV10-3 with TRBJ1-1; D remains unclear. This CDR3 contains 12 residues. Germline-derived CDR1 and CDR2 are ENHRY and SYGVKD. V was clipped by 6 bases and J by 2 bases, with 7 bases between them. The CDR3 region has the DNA TGTGCCATCAGCGCAACAAACACTGAAGCTTTCTTT. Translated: CAISATNTEAFF.

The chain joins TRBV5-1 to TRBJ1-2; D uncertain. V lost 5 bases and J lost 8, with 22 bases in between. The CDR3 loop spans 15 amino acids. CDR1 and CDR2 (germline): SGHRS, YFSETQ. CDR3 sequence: CASSIGRHSEGGYTF. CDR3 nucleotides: TGCGCCAGCAGTATTGGAAGGCACTCCGAAGGCGGCTACACCTTC.